The 27 T cell receptor beta chains reported below all come from one sample, sequenced in a study of blood T cell repertoires in COVID-19. Clones were read by immunoSEQ multiplex PCR, and TCRdb kept only the in-frame ones, dropping some. The table has under 100,000 clones, about 85% seen once. The sample consisted of peripheral blood. These receptors all come from a woman of 80 years or more with COVID-19, enrolled during active disease.

This chain uses TRBV4-1 with TRBJ2-3, with a weak D call TRBD2 (5 bases). Trimming cost V 3 bases and J 2 bases, with 15 bases left between them. Germline CDR1 is MGHRA and CDR2 is YSYEKL. The CDR3 totals 16 residues. The CDR3 sequence: CASSQSPAEITDTQYF. CDR3 sequence (DNA): TGCGCCAGCAGCCAGAGCCCAGCGGAGATCACAGATACGCAGTATTTT.

V gene TRBV5-4 combines with J gene TRBJ1-6; possibly TRBD1 for D (6 bases). Trimming stripped 1 base from V and 10 bases from J, with 18 bases between. Germline CDR1 SGHNT, CDR2 YYREEE (reference sequence). The CDR3 length is 16 residues. As DNA, the CDR3 is TGTGCCAGCAGCTTGAATGTGGGGGCCACGGGCTCACCCCTCCACTTT. It is translated as CASSLNVGATGSPLHF.

V and J are TRBV19 and TRBJ2-2, with unresolved D. The V end lost 8 bases, the J end lost 3 bases, and 13 bases lay between the germline ends. The CDR3 sequence is 14 residues long. CDR1 is LNHDA and CDR2 is SQIVND in the germline V gene (reference sequence). In nucleotides, the CDR3 is TGTGCCAGTCAGACTCTTCGGGACACCGGGGAGCTGTTTTTT. Protein: CASQTLRDTGELFF.

The chain employs TRBV19 and TRBJ2-2; 8 nucleotides agree with TRBD1. The CDR3 contains 15 residues. V lost 5 bases, J lost 5 bases, and 7 bases stayed unmatched. Germline values: CDR1 LNHDA, CDR2 SQIVND (reference sequence). The CDR3 sequence is CASSLRQGRTGELFF. In DNA, the CDR3 is TGTGCCAGTAGTCTTCGACAGGGGCGGACCGGGGAGCTGTTTTTT.

The chain links TRBV27 to TRBJ1-4, with D possibly TRBD1 on 5 matching bases. Germline V gene sequence: CDR1 MNHEY, CDR2 SMNVEV (reference sequence). This CDR3 has 15 residues. Trimming removed 5 bases at V and 8 bases at J, with 18 bases between. The CDR3 DNA reads as TGTGCCAGCAGTACGACTAGTGGGACGGTCGAAAAACTGTTTTTT. Protein: CASSTTSGTVEKLFF. The complete variable domain, with remaining parts taken from reference TRBV27 and TRBJ1-4, reads EAQVTQNPRYLITVTGKKLTVTCSQNMNHEYMSWYRQDPGLGLRQIYYSMNVEVTDKGDVPEGYKVSRKEKRNFPLILESPSPNQTSLYFCASSTTSGTVEKLFFGSGTQLSVL.

V is TRBV29-1 and J is TRBJ1-2, with TRBD1 as a possible D gene (5 bases). The CDR3 length is 14 residues. Between the trimmed V and J ends, which lost 2 bases and 3 bases, there was a span of 13 bases. Germline CDR1 and CDR2: SQVTM and ANQGSEA. The CDR3 region has the DNA TGCAGCGTTGAATTGGGGGGTAGCGACTATGGCTACACCTTC. It specifies CSVELGGSDYGYTF.

The rearrangement uses TRBV11-2 and TRBJ2-7; D may be TRBD2 (5 bases). Germline V gene data show CDR1 as SGHAT and CDR2 as FQNNGV. The CDR3 length is 14 residues. Trimming stripped 1 base from V and 1 base from J, with 8 bases between. The CDR3 DNA follows: TGTGCCAGCAGCTTAGGGGTAGCGTCCTACGAGCAGTACTTC. Translating gives CASSLGVASYEQYF.

The J gene is TRBJ2-5, the V gene TRBV27; D call uncertain. V shed 2 bases and J shed 7 bases, with 8 bases lying between them. Germline values: CDR1 MNHEY, CDR2 SMNVEV (reference sequence). This CDR3 has 12 residues. CDR3 in amino acids: CASSLGAWTQYF. DNA for the CDR3: TGTGCCAGCAGTTTAGGAGCCTGGACCCAGTACTTC.

The gene calls are TRBV6-5 and TRBJ2-7; 7 bases are a match to TRBD2. Germline values: CDR1 MNHEY, CDR2 SVGAGI. The CDR3 contains 16 residues. Trimming cost V 4 bases and J 1 base; bases outside gene matches: 10. The CDR3 DNA is TGTGCCAGCAGTTCCGGGCGGGAGCAGTGGTCCTACGAGCAGTACTTC. Amino acid sequence: CASSSGREQWSYEQYF.

V and J are TRBV10-3 and TRBJ1-3; no clear D. CDR1 is ENHRY and CDR2 is SYGVKD in the germline V gene. Trimming cost V 4 bases and J 4 bases, with 5 bases left between them. The CDR3 has 12 amino acids. The CDR3 bases are TGTGCCATCAGTGCCCAAGGAAACACCATATATTTT. Amino acid sequence: CAISAQGNTIYF.

This clone was picked up one time. The V gene is TRBV3-1 (or the pseudogene TRBV3-2), the J gene TRBJ1-1; D is perhaps TRBD1 (5 bases). V gave up 8 bases and J gave up 12 bases, with 16 bases separating them. CDR1 and CDR2 (germline): LGHDT, YNNKEL (reference sequence). CDR3 length: 11 amino acids. CDR3: CASRNAGGPFF. CDR3 bases: TGTGCCAGCCGCAATGCGGGGGGACCTTTCTTT.

This chain uses TRBV20-1 with TRBJ1-2; D is ambiguous. The V gene's germline CDR1 is DFQATT and CDR2 SNEGSKA (reference sequence). The V gene lost 8 bases and the J gene lost 8 bases, with 15 bases spanning the gap. CDR3 length equals 11 residues. CDR3 sequence (DNA): TGCAGTCCTCGGTGGGCGGGAGGCTACACCTTC. Protein: CSPRWAGGYTF.

This clone was seen only once. This chain joins TRBV10-3 and TRBJ1-1; D gene unclear. Trimming took 5 bases from V and 1 from J, leaving 8 bases between them. The germline CDR1 and CDR2 sequences are ENHRY and SYGVKD. The CDR3 totals 13 residues. In DNA, the CDR3 is TGTGCCATCAGTACACAGCAGAACACTGAAGCTTTCTTT. Translated, it gives CAISTQQNTEAFF.

This rearrangement joins TRBV10-3 to TRBJ1-1; the match to TRBD1 covers 11 bases. The germline CDR1 and CDR2 sequences are ENHRY and SYGVKD. The CDR3 has 18 residues. V lost 5 bases and J lost 5; bases outside the gene matches: 16. In DNA form, the CDR3 reads TGTGCCATCAGTTCTTCGGCAGGGACAGGGGGGGGTGCGACTGAAGCTTTCTTT. Translated: CAISSSAGTGGGATEAFF.

This rearrangement joins TRBV19 to TRBJ2-2; TRBD2 matches at 13 bases. The germline V gene has CDR1 LNHDA and CDR2 SQIVND (reference sequence). The trim removed 4 bases at V and 3 bases at J, leaving 2 bases unmatched. This CDR3 contains 16 residues. CDR3 residues: CASSTLAGGDTGELFF. CDR3 nucleotide sequence: TGTGCCAGTAGTACACTAGCGGGGGGGGACACCGGGGAGCTGTTTTTT.

The V gene is TRBV27, the J gene TRBJ1-1; 8 bases align to TRBD1. The CDR3 totals 14 residues. The ends lost 5 bases at V and 5 bases at J; junction bases unmatched: 7. CDR1 and CDR2 from the germline V gene are MNHEY and SMNVEV (reference sequence). The CDR3 DNA sequence: TGTGCCAGCAGTCTCCAGGGGGCAAGGACTGAAGCTTTCTTT. Residues: CASSLQGARTEAFF.

This clone has only one observation. The chain carries TRBV6-5 and TRBJ2-7; TRBD2 agrees at 8 bases. The ends lost 4 bases at V and 4 bases at J; junction bases unmatched: 9. The length of the CDR3 is 15 residues. Germline V gives CDR1 MNHEY, CDR2 SVGAGI. The CDR3, as DNA: TGTGCCAGCAGTTTTATGGGACTAGTGGGGTACGAGCAGTACTTC. Its protein product is CASSFMGLVGYEQYF.

The rearrangement uses TRBV12-1 and TRBJ1-5; the D call in the table, TRBD1, was not verified against the DNA. TRBV12-1 constitutes a pseudogene. The CDR3 has 14 residues. CDR3 bases: TGTGCCAGCAGCCAGGGACAGGGCAATCAGCCCCAGCATTTT. Its translation is CASSQGQGNQPQHF.

In its sample, this clone was seen once. The chain combines TRBV7-8 with TRBJ1-2; a weak D match, TRBD1 (6 bases). This CDR3 comprises 12 residues. V was cut by 0 bases and J by 14 bases, with 13 bases left in between. The germline gives CDR1 SGHVS, CDR2 FQNEAQ. The CDR3 sequence: CASSLATGPWTF. As DNA, the CDR3 is TGTGCCAGCAGCTTAGCGACAGGCCCTTGGACCTTC.

The V and J genes are TRBV5-5 and TRBJ2-1, with D possibly TRBD2 on 7 matching bases. CDR1 is SGHKS, CDR2 YYEKEE, per germline (reference sequence). The CDR3 is 15 amino acids. The V gene lost 3 bases and the J gene lost 5 bases, with 15 bases spanning the gap. The CDR3 DNA reads TGTGCCAGCAGCTACAGGGACTACCTCCACAATGAGCAGTTCTTC. Encoded protein: CASSYRDYLHNEQFF.

The V call is TRBV9, the J call TRBJ1-2, with a weak D call TRBD1 (6 bases). The CDR3 is made up of 14 amino acids. The ends were cut back, 4 bases at V and 7 bases at J, with 17 bases in the middle. The germline V gene encodes CDR1 SGDLS and CDR2 YYNGEE. CDR3 nucleotide sequence: TGTGCCAGCAGCCCCCGACAGGATTGGAGTGGCTACACCTTC. Translated: CASSPRQDWSGYTF.

CDR3 nucleotides: TGTGCCACCAACGGGAGGACGGAGGAGACCCAGTACTTC. It codes for CATNGRTEETQYF. The V call is TRBV10-3, the J call TRBJ2-5, with 7 bases identical to TRBD2. V dropped 10 bases and J dropped 5; count of bases not matched to a gene: 10. Per the germline V gene, CDR1 is ENHRY and CDR2 is SYGVKD. CDR3 length: 13 residues.

V usage is TRBV15 and J usage is TRBJ1-1; D perhaps matches TRBD1 (6 bases). The germline V gene encodes CDR1 LNHNV and CDR2 YYDKDF (reference sequence). The CDR3 loop spans 14 amino acids. V was trimmed by 5 bases and J by 4 bases, leaving 14 bases between them. The CDR3 loop reads CATSRGRGTTEAFF. In nucleotides, the CDR3 is TGTGCCACCAGCCGGGGGAGGGGGACCACTGAAGCTTTCTTT.

The chain is built from TRBV11-2 and TRBJ1-2; TRBD1 might be the D (5 bases). Per germline, CDR1 SGHAT and CDR2 FQNNGV. CDR3 length: 15 amino acids. The V and J ends lost 7 bases and 0 bases respectively, with 15 bases between them. The CDR3 is CASTATGGSNYGYTF. CDR3 bases: TGTGCCAGCACCGCGACCGGGGGATCTAACTATGGCTACACCTTC.

The chain employs TRBV19 and TRBJ2-1, with TRBD2 matching over 12 bases. Germline trimming cut 9 bases from V and 6 bases from J; bases unmatched to any gene: 6. The CDR3 consists of 14 residues. Germline V gene lookup returns CDR1 LNHDA and CDR2 SQIVND (reference sequence). The CDR3 loop is CARGSSGRANEQFF. CDR3 nucleotide sequence: TGTGCCAGGGGGTCTAGCGGGAGGGCCAATGAGCAGTTCTTC.

V gene TRBV2 combines with J gene TRBJ2-3, with TRBD2 matching over 9 bases. The J segment lost 4 bases and the V segment lost 3 bases, leaving 11 bases of the junction unmatched. The CDR3 consists of 17 residues. The germline V gene encodes CDR1 SNHLY and CDR2 FYNNEI. The DNA of the CDR3 is TGTGCCAGCAGTGATAGCGGGAGTATTAGAAAACCAGATACGCAGTATTTT. This encodes CASSDSGSIRKPDTQYF.

The genes are TRBV19 and TRBJ1-2; D remains unclear. The V end was cut by 3 bases, the J end by 3 bases, with 17 bases between. Germline loops: CDR1 LNHDA, CDR2 SQIVND (reference sequence). The CDR3 loop spans 16 amino acids. As DNA, the CDR3 is TGTGCCAGTAGTATTCGCCCGGGGAGGGCTGACTATGGCTACACCTTC. It encodes CASSIRPGRADYGYTF.